A selection of T cell receptor beta chains follows, all from one sample in a study of breast tumors, draining lymph nodes, adjacent tissues. Via MiXCR, TCRdb re-called the multiplex PCR reads, giving one row per CDR3 protein. The profile shows just under 65,000 distinct CDR3 sequences, 57% of them singletons. Input material: breast tumor tissue. These receptors all come from a female donor with breast cancer. Some clones in this sample may be carry-over from other donors' samples. Each CDR3 is given with its conserved first and last residue. D genes are given only for firm matches. Clone size, where shown, is once, few, many, or a class for clones that have expanded.

D gene: TRBD2; clone size: .; J gene: TRBJ2-7; V gene: TRBV7-2; CDR3 protein: CASSLGGGYEQYF; CDR3 DNA: TGTGCCAGCAGCTTAGGGGGGGGCTACGAGCAGTACTTC
D gene: .; clone size: many; J gene: TRBJ2-5; V gene: TRBV18; CDR3 protein: CASSPGTEQETQYF; CDR3 DNA: TGTGCCAGCTCACCAGGGACTGAACAAGAGACCCAGTACTTC
D gene: .; clone size: many; J gene: TRBJ2-3; V gene: TRBV9; CDR3 protein: CASSPNVGRSTDTQYF; CDR3 DNA: TGTGCCAGCAGCCCTAACGTGGGACGGAGCACAGATACGCAGTATTTT
D gene: .; clone size: .; J gene: TRBJ2-5; V gene: TRBV20-1; CDR3 protein: CSATRETQYF; CDR3 DNA: TGCAGTGCTACGAGGGAGACCCAGTACTTC
D gene: .; clone size: many; J gene: TRBJ2-7; V gene: TRBV30; CDR3 protein: CAWSGNGGPRYEQYF; CDR3 DNA: TGTGCCTGGAGTGGAAACGGAGGGCCGAGGTACGAGCAGTACTTC
D gene: .; clone size: many; J gene: TRBJ1-1; V gene: TRBV20-1; CDR3 protein: CSARWKALTEAFF; CDR3 DNA: TGCAGTGCTAGGTGGAAGGCGCTCACTGAAGCTTTCTTT
D gene: .; clone size: .; J gene: TRBJ2-7; V gene: TRBV12-3/TRBV12-4; CDR3 protein: CASSSPLGQGGYERYF; CDR3 DNA: TGTGCCAGCAGTTCACCTCTGGGGCAGGGTGGCTACGAGCGGTACTTC
D gene: .; clone size: many; J gene: TRBJ1-2; V gene: TRBV6-1; CDR3 protein: CASSHPSVGGYGYTF; CDR3 DNA: TGTGCCAGCAGTCACCCCTCCGTTGGGGGCTATGGCTACACCTTC
D gene: .; clone size: few; J gene: TRBJ2-3; V gene: TRBV18; CDR3 protein: CASSPQRHRASTDTQYF; CDR3 DNA: TGTGCCAGCTCACCTCAGAGACATCGCGCCAGCACAGATACGCAGTATTTT
D gene: .; clone size: many; J gene: TRBJ1-2; V gene: TRBV2; CDR3 protein: CASSGSMGGSYGYTF; CDR3 DNA: TGTGCCAGCAGTGGGTCAATGGGGGGCTCCTATGGCTACACCTTC
D gene: .; clone size: .; J gene: TRBJ1-1; V gene: TRBV5-1; CDR3 protein: CASSLALAGGYSEAFF; CDR3 DNA: TGCGCCAGCAGCTTGGCACTAGCGGGGGGCTATTCTGAAGCTTTCTTT
D gene: TRBD1; clone size: .; J gene: TRBJ2-7; V gene: TRBV6-1; CDR3 protein: CASRGTGTENEQYF; CDR3 DNA: TGTGCCAGCAGAGGAACCGGGACAGAGAACGAGCAGTACTTC
D gene: .; clone size: .; J gene: TRBJ1-3; V gene: TRBV19; CDR3 protein: CASSQKGRYSGNTIYF; CDR3 DNA: TGTGCCAGTAGCCAAAAAGGACGGTACTCTGGAAACACCATATATTTT
D gene: TRBD2; clone size: many; J gene: TRBJ2-1; V gene: TRBV7-2; CDR3 protein: CASTLVAGGYNEQFF; CDR3 DNA: TGTGCCAGCACTCTAGTGGCGGGGGGCTACAATGAGCAGTTCTTC
D gene: TRBD1; clone size: .; J gene: TRBJ1-2; V gene: TRBV5-8; CDR3 protein: CASSLDPGGLYGYTF; CDR3 DNA: TGTGCCAGCAGCTTAGATCCAGGGGGCCTTTATGGCTACACCTTC
D gene: TRBD1; clone size: few; J gene: TRBJ1-6; V gene: TRBV2; CDR3 protein: CASRDRGNSPLHF; CDR3 DNA: TGTGCCAGCCGGGACAGGGGGAATTCACCCCTCCACTTT
D gene: .; clone size: .; J gene: TRBJ2-6; V gene: TRBV4-3; CDR3 protein: CASSQETGSGGANVLTF; CDR3 DNA: TGCGCCAGCAGCCAAGAGACGGGATCGGGTGGGGCCAACGTCCTGACTTTC
D gene: TRBD1; clone size: .; J gene: TRBJ1-3; V gene: TRBV20-1; CDR3 protein: CSAKRTGEGSGNTIYF; CDR3 DNA: TGCAGTGCTAAACGGACAGGGGAGGGTTCTGGAAACACCATATATTTT
D gene: TRBD1; clone size: few; J gene: TRBJ2-1; V gene: TRBV7-2; CDR3 protein: CASSPGDRGRGISYNEQFF; CDR3 DNA: TGTGCCAGCTCACCGGGTGACAGGGGGCGCGGGATTTCCTACAATGAGCAGTTCTTC
D gene: .; clone size: many; J gene: TRBJ1-2; V gene: TRBV7-9; CDR3 protein: CASSSDSLYGYTF; CDR3 DNA: TGTGCCAGCAGCTCCGACTCTCTCTATGGCTACACCTTC
D gene: TRBD1; clone size: many; J gene: TRBJ1-6; V gene: TRBV5-1; CDR3 protein: CASSLGRTGATNSPLHF; CDR3 DNA: TGCGCCAGCAGCTTGGGCAGGACAGGGGCTACGAATTCACCCCTCCACTTT
D gene: .; clone size: .; J gene: TRBJ2-2; V gene: TRBV29-1; CDR3 protein: CSVEGLATTGELFF; CDR3 DNA: TGCAGCGTAGAGGGACTCGCAACCACCGGGGAGCTGTTTTTT
D gene: .; clone size: .; J gene: TRBJ1-2; V gene: TRBV9; CDR3 protein: CASSASGGAGGYTF; CDR3 DNA: TGTGCCAGCAGCGCCTCGGGGGGCGCGGGCGGCTACACCTTC
D gene: .; clone size: .; J gene: TRBJ1-2; V gene: TRBV30; CDR3 protein: CARLDWSGYTF; CDR3 DNA: TGTGCCCGGCTCGACTGGAGTGGCTACACCTTC
D gene: .; clone size: .; J gene: TRBJ1-6; V gene: TRBV5-1; CDR3 protein: CASSPGEQGGSPLHF; CDR3 DNA: TGCGCCAGCAGCCCCGGGGAACAGGGAGGTTCACCCCTCCACTTT
D gene: .; clone size: .; J gene: TRBJ2-1; V gene: TRBV9; CDR3 protein: CASSSRSGGAGNEQFF; CDR3 DNA: TGTGCCAGCAGCTCCCGGAGCGGAGGGGCGGGCAATGAGCAGTTCTTC
D gene: TRBD2; clone size: few; J gene: TRBJ2-7; V gene: TRBV7-8; CDR3 protein: CASSERTRMYEQYF; CDR3 DNA: TGTGCCAGCAGCGAAAGGACTAGAATGTACGAGCAGTACTTC
D gene: .; clone size: few; J gene: TRBJ2-6; V gene: TRBV7-2; CDR3 protein: CASSLTAHSGANVLTF; CDR3 DNA: TGTGCCAGCAGCTTAACCGCCCACTCTGGGGCCAACGTCCTGACTTTC